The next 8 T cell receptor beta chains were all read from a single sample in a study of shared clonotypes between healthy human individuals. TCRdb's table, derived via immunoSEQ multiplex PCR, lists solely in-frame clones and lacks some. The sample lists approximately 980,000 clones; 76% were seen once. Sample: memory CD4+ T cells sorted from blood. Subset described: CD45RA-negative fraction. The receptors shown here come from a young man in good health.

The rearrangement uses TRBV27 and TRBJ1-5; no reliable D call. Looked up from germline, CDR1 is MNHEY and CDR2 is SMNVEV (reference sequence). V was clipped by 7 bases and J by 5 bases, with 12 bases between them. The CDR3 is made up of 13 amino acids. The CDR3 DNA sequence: TGTGCCAGCACCTCGAGGCCGGATCAGCCCCAGCATTTT. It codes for CASTSRPDQPQHF.

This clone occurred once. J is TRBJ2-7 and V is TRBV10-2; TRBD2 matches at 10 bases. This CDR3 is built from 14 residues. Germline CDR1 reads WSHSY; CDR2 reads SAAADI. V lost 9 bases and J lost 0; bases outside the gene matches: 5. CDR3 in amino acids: CASRAGGSSYEQYF. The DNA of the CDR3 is TGCGCCAGTAGAGCGGGAGGGAGCTCCTACGAGCAGTACTTC.

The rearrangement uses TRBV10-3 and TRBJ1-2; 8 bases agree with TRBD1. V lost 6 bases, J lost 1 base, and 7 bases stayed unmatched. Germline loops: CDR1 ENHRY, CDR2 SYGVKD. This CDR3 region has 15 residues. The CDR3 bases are TGTGCCATCAGAGAAGGACAGGGCCTTAACTATGGCTACACCTTC. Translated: CAIREGQGLNYGYTF.

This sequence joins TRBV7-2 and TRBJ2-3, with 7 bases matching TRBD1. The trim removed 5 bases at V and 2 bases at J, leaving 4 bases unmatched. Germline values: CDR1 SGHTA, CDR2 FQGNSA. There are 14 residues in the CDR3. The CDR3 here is CASSPTGDTDTQYF. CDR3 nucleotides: TGTGCCAGCAGCCCCACAGGGGACACAGATACGCAGTATTTT.

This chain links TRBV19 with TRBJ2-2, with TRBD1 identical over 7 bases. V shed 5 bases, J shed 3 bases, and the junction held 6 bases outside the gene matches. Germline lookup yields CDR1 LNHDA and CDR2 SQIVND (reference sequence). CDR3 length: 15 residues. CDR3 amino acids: CASSHTGADTGELFF. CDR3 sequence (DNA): TGTGCCAGTAGTCATACAGGGGCGGACACCGGGGAGCTGTTTTTT.

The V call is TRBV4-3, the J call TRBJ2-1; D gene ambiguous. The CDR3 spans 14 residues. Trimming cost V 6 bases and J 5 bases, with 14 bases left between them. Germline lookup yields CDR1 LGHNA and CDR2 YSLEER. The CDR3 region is CASRSVGWNNEQFF. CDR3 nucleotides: TGCGCCAGCAGATCGGTTGGGTGGAACAATGAGCAGTTCTTC.

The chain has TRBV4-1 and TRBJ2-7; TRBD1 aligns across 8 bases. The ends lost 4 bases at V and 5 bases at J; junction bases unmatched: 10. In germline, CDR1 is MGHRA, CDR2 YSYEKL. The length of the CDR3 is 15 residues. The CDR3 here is CASSLGQGASDEQYF. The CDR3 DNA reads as TGCGCCAGCAGCCTCGGCCAGGGGGCCAGTGACGAGCAGTACTTC.

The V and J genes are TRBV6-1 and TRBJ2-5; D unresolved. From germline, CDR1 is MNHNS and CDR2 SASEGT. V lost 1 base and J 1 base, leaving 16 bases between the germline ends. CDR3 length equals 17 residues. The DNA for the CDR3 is TGTGCCAGCAGTGAAGAACCCCTTCTCGCGATCCAAGAGACCCAGTACTTC. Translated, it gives CASSEEPLLAIQETQYF.